The 7 T cell receptor beta chains in this list originate from one sample, sequenced in a study of blood T cells in healthy people across ages. With a J-beta primer mix and a sample-barcoded 5' primer, a second PCR ran roughly 6 to 11 cycles. TCRdb called the 5' RACE reads again in MiXCR, with one record for every CDR3 protein. Of about 1.8 million distinct CDR3 sequences in the sample, about 50% were seen once. The sequencing sample was made of blood. The receptors derive from a woman between 40 and 55 years old in good health.

This chain uses TRBV20-1 with TRBJ2-7; no firm D call. V lost 2 bases, J lost 2 bases, and 16 bases lay in between. Germline V CDR1 and CDR2: DFQATT, SNEGSKA (reference sequence). The CDR3 runs 15 residues. The DNA of the CDR3 is TGCAGTGCTAGACAAATACAGACATTCGCCTACGAGCAGTACTTC. Protein product: CSARQIQTFAYEQYF.

This clonotype has a count of ten or more. The V call is TRBV10-3, the J call TRBJ2-4; unclear D gene. This CDR3 contains 15 residues. Germline V CDR1 and CDR2: ENHRY, SYGVKD. The V and J ends lost 3 bases and 0 bases respectively, with 9 bases between them. This CDR3 reads CAISDGFLAKNIQYF. CDR3 coding DNA: TGTGCCATCAGTGACGGATTTCTAGCCAAAAACATTCAGTACTTC.

With respect to this clonotype: The CDR3 carries no conserved terminal phenylalanine or tryptophan, so it likely arises from a read error. This chain joins TRBV29-1 and TRBJ2-1, with D uncertain. V gave up 6 bases and J gave up 1 base, with 19 bases separating them. This CDR3 has 16 residues. From germline, CDR1 is SQVTM and CDR2 ANQGSEA. The CDR3, as DNA: TGCAGCGTGGTCCGTCGAGCCGTAGGTTCCTACAATGAGCAGTTCTCC. As protein: CSVVRRAVGSYNEQFS.

Worth noting for this clonotype: A much larger clone is a single base away; this may be a read error. The rearrangement links TRBV6-2 or TRBV6-3 to TRBJ2-1; 9 nucleotides align to TRBD1. The CDR3 loop spans 15 amino acids. The germline gives CDR1 MNHEY, CDR2 SVGEGT. V dropped 8 bases and J dropped 3; count of bases not matched to a gene: 8. CDR3 DNA: TGTGCCAGCGGCCCCGGGACAGGGCTCTACAATGAGCAGTTCTTC. Encoded protein: CASGPGTGLYNEQFF.

A few counts support this clonotype. The V and J genes are TRBV7-2 and TRBJ2-4, with D unclear. Germline values: CDR1 SGHTA, CDR2 FQGNSA. Trimming removed 2 bases from V and 5 bases from J, with 4 bases in between. The CDR3 extends over 12 amino acids. CDR3 bases: TGTGCCAGCAGCTTACGGCAAAACATTCAGTACTTC. Protein sequence: CASSLRQNIQYF.

This clonotype has a handful of counts. V and J are TRBV9 and TRBJ2-7; a weak D match, TRBD1 (6 bases). The V end was cut by 0 bases, the J end by 4 bases, with 11 bases between. There are 14 residues in the CDR3. Germline CDR1 is SGDLS and CDR2 is YYNGEE. CDR3 sequence: CASSVGPGEYEQYF. As DNA, the CDR3 is TGTGCCAGCAGCGTAGGGCCAGGGGAGTACGAGCAGTACTTC.

The rearrangement uses TRBV5-1 and TRBJ2-1; TRBD1 agrees at 7 bases. The tail of the sequence fits TRBJ2-7 better, so the J call may be wrong. The CDR3 consists of 14 residues. CDR1 and CDR2 (germline): SGHRS, YFSETQ. The CDR3 DNA reads TGCGCCAGCAGCTCGGGACAGAAATACAATGAGCAGTACTTC. Translated: CASSSGQKYNEQYF.